The 29 T cell receptor beta chains given below trace back to one sample, sequenced in a study of blood T cell repertoires in COVID-19 (dated by TCRdb to 2020 to 2021). Library construction relied on the immunoSEQ multiplex PCR assay. Held by TCRdb, this immuneACCESS table contains in-frame sequences only and omits some clones. Under half of the omission traces to an unresolved V gene where checked; the cause of the rest is unknown. The sample table shows around 260,000 clones, and 75% to 90% are seen once. The ten biggest clones cover about 1.6% of the sample. The sequenced sample was peripheral blood. The receptors derive from a woman aged 35 to 49 who had recovered from COVID-19.

The J gene is TRBJ1-2, the V gene TRBV19; a possible D gene is TRBD1 (6 bases). Germline V lookup: CDR1 LNHDA, CDR2 SQIVND (reference sequence). The CDR3 runs to 16 residues. Trimming left V 7 bases short and J 1 base short, with 19 bases between. The CDR3 DNA sequence: TGTGCCAGTACTGGGGGCGAAATCCCTTTTAACTATGGCTACACCTTC. This translates into CASTGGEIPFNYGYTF.

The CDR3 nucleotides read TGCAGTGCTAGTCGCCTAGCGGGGGGGCCGTTTGGGAATGAGCAGTTCTTC. This gives the protein CSASRLAGGPFGNEQFF. This chain links TRBV20-1 with TRBJ2-1; 12 bases agree with TRBD2. CDR1 and CDR2 (germline): DFQATT, SNEGSKA (reference sequence). Unmatched junction bases numbered 13, after V lost 3 bases and J lost 7 bases. The CDR3 sequence is 17 residues long.

This chain uses TRBV6-2 or TRBV6-3 with TRBJ2-7; possibly TRBD2 for D (7 bases). The V and J ends lost 0 bases and 4 bases respectively, with 10 bases between them. Per germline, CDR1 MNHEY and CDR2 SVGEGT. This CDR3 has 14 amino acids. The chain's CDR3 is CASSYSGGRYEQYF. The CDR3 bases are TGTGCCAGCAGTTACTCGGGGGGGCGGTACGAGCAGTACTTC.

This chain links TRBV6-1 with TRBJ2-3; D might be TRBD2 (6 bases). V lost 3 bases and J 6 bases, leaving 19 bases between the germline ends. CDR1 is MNHNS and CDR2 is SASEGT in the germline V gene. The CDR3 is made up of 16 amino acids. The CDR3 protein is CASSDTIGTGGDTQYF. The DNA of the CDR3 is TGTGCCAGCAGTGATACCATCGGGACCGGAGGGGATACGCAGTATTTT.

This chain connects TRBV2 to TRBJ1-1; TRBD1 agrees at 9 bases. CDR3 length: 15 residues. Germline V CDR1 and CDR2: SNHLY, FYNNEI. J was trimmed by 1 base and V by 3 bases; bases with no gene match: 3. CDR3 DNA: TGTGCCAGCAGTGACCTGACAGGGGGGAACACTGAAGCTTTCTTT. It is translated as CASSDLTGGNTEAFF. Drawing the rest from reference TRBV2 and TRBJ1-1, the complete variable domain is EPEVTQTPSHQVTQMGQEVILRCVPISNHLYFYWYRQILGQKVEFLVSFYNNEISEKSEIFDDQFSVERPDGSNFTLKIRSTKLEDSAMYFCASSDLTGGNTEAFFGQGTRLTVV.

This chain links TRBV19 with TRBJ1-5; the match to TRBD1 covers 9 bases. Per the germline V gene, CDR1 is LNHDA and CDR2 is SQIVND (reference sequence). This CDR3 contains 16 residues. V shed 3 bases and J 3 bases; nucleotides not matched to a gene: 6. CDR3 residues: CASSIPDRGVNQPQHF. The DNA of the CDR3 is TGTGCCAGTAGTATCCCCGACAGGGGGGTCAATCAGCCCCAGCATTTT. The variable domain in full, with the rest retrieved from reference TRBV19 and TRBJ1-5, is DGGITQSPKYLFRKEGQNVTLSCEQNLNHDAMYWYRQDPGQGLRLIYYSQIVNDFQKGDIAEGYSVSREKKESFPLTVTSAQKNPTAFYLCASSIPDRGVNQPQHFGDGTRLSIL.

Here the CDR3 DNA reads TGTGCCTGGAGAAGGGACAGCTGGGATCAGCCCCAGCATTTT. It is translated as CAWRRDSWDQPQHF. The chain is built from TRBV30 and TRBJ1-5, with 7 bases that match TRBD1. CDR3 length: 14 amino acids. Germline V gene lookup returns CDR1 GTSNPN and CDR2 SVGIG (reference sequence). Trimming at V came to 3 bases and at J to 5 bases, leaving 7 bases not matched to a gene.

CDR3 nucleotide sequence: TGCAGCGTTGCCCAGGGGGCTCCCTATGGCTACACCTTC. Translating gives CSVAQGAPYGYTF. J is TRBJ1-2 and V is TRBV29-1, with 8 bases aligning to TRBD1. CDR3 length equals 13 residues. Looked up from germline, CDR1 is SQVTM and CDR2 is ANQGSEA. Unmatched junction bases numbered 5, after V lost 4 bases and J lost 4 bases.

The chain employs TRBV14 and TRBJ2-1; possible D gene TRBD1, 5 bases. Deletions cut 0 bases from V and 7 bases from J, with 19 bases between. This CDR3 is 17 amino acids long. The V gene's germline CDR1 is SGHDN and CDR2 FVKESK. This chain's CDR3 is CASSQDGWAGRSNEQFF. The CDR3 DNA is TGTGCCAGCAGCCAAGATGGATGGGCAGGGCGGTCAAATGAGCAGTTCTTC.

The rearrangement links TRBV5-1 to TRBJ1-1; 11 positions agree with TRBD1. Germline-derived CDR1 and CDR2 are SGHRS and YFSETQ. The V segment lost 5 bases and the J segment 4 bases; nucleotides outside the gene matches: 4. The CDR3 is 14 residues long. The CDR3 region is CASRAGTGGTEAFF. Written as DNA, the CDR3 is TGCGCCAGCAGGGCCGGGACAGGGGGCACTGAAGCTTTCTTT.

This clone was observed a single time. The CDR3 DNA is TGTGCCAGCAGTCCATCGGCGTCAGGGGAATTTGGCGAGCAGTACTTC. Protein sequence: CASSPSASGEFGEQYF. The gene calls are TRBV7-9 and TRBJ2-7, with D possibly being TRBD1 (6 bases). CDR3 size: 16 residues. Trimming removed 6 bases at V and 6 bases at J, with 24 bases between. Germline values: CDR1 SEHNR, CDR2 FQNEAQ (reference sequence).

This chain joins TRBV27 and TRBJ1-4, with 9 bases lining up with TRBD1. Germline values: CDR1 MNHEY, CDR2 SMNVEV (reference sequence). This CDR3 contains 15 residues. Trimming cost V 4 bases and J 8 bases; bases outside gene matches: 8. CDR3 loop: CASSSYGTGREKLFF. For the CDR3, the DNA is TGTGCCAGCAGTTCCTATGGGACAGGGAGGGAAAAACTGTTTTTT.

The rearrangement uses TRBV19 and TRBJ1-3, with a tentative D call TRBD1 (5 bases). Trimming removed 4 bases from V and 2 bases from J, with 6 bases in between. The CDR3 covers 13 residues. The germline gives CDR1 LNHDA, CDR2 SQIVND (reference sequence). CDR3 coding DNA: TGTGCCAGTAGTACGACAGCTGGAAACACCATATATTTT. This sequence encodes CASSTTAGNTIYF.

This clone has a single count. The chain employs TRBV27 and TRBJ1-5, with TRBD1 as a possible D gene (5 bases). The CDR3 runs 14 residues. Trimming took 2 bases from V and 2 from J, leaving 7 bases between them. Germline loops: CDR1 MNHEY, CDR2 SMNVEV (reference sequence). The CDR3 region has the DNA TGTGCCAGCAGTTTAATAGGGGGCAATCAGCCCCAGCATTTT. It yields the protein CASSLIGGNQPQHF.

The sample holds a few counts of this clone. The chain carries TRBV9 and TRBJ2-2, with 9 bases fitting TRBD1. The V gene's germline CDR1 is SGDLS and CDR2 YYNGEE. The V segment lost 7 bases and the J segment 6 bases; nucleotides outside the gene matches: 7. The CDR3 is made up of 14 amino acids. This CDR3 is CASQGQGMAGELFF. CDR3 nucleotide sequence: TGTGCCAGCCAGGGACAGGGTATGGCCGGGGAGCTGTTTTTT.

The chain joins TRBV5-4 to TRBJ2-2; 12 bases agree with TRBD1. V was pared by 4 bases and J by 4 bases, with 14 bases of the junction left unmatched. CDR1 and CDR2 from the germline V gene are SGHNT and YYREEE (reference sequence). The CDR3 is 19 amino acids. CDR3 loop: CASSEGQGALGSGTGELFF. The CDR3 DNA reads TGTGCCAGCAGCGAGGGACAGGGGGCCCTTGGATCTGGCACCGGGGAGCTGTTTTTT.

V usage is TRBV7-9 and J usage is TRBJ2-1, with a possible D match to TRBD1 (6 bases). V was trimmed by 2 bases and J by 5 bases, leaving 19 bases between them. The CDR3 is made up of 17 amino acids. Germline V lookup: CDR1 SEHNR, CDR2 FQNEAQ (reference sequence). The CDR3 spells CASSLQWGRGSHNEQFF. The DNA of the CDR3 is TGTGCCAGCAGCTTACAATGGGGCAGGGGATCACACAATGAGCAGTTCTTC.

The chain couples TRBV3-1 (or the pseudogene TRBV3-2) to TRBJ1-5; D might be TRBD1 (5 bases). From germline, CDR1 is LGHDT and CDR2 YNNKEL (reference sequence). This CDR3 spans 13 amino acids. V lost 0 bases, J lost 11 bases, and 11 bases lay in between. CDR3 bases: TGTGCCAGCAGCCAAGATTTCGGGGGGGCCCAGCATTTT. Its protein product is CASSQDFGGAQHF.

V and J are TRBV11-2 and TRBJ2-2; maybe TRBD1 (6 bases). Germline-derived CDR1 and CDR2 are SGHAT and FQNNGV. V lost 5 bases to trimming and J lost 3 bases, with 13 bases between them. The CDR3 sequence is 15 residues long. The CDR3 nucleotides read TGTGCCAGCAGCCAATGGACAGACTACACCGGGGAGCTGTTTTTT. It specifies CASSQWTDYTGELFF.

This chain uses TRBV11-3 with TRBJ2-7, with TRBD2 identical over 9 bases. V trimming: 5 bases; J trimming: 6 bases; junction bases outside the gene matches: 5. Germline assignment: CDR1 SGHNT and CDR2 YENEEA. The CDR3 covers 13 residues. The CDR3 protein is CASSPGLAREQYF. CDR3 bases: TGTGCCAGCAGCCCAGGACTAGCGCGCGAGCAGTACTTC.

V is TRBV11-2 and J is TRBJ2-1, with D possibly TRBD1 on 6 matching bases. Trimming stripped 5 bases from V and 5 bases from J, with 19 bases between. The length of the CDR3 is 16 residues. From germline, CDR1 is SGHAT and CDR2 FQNNGV. CDR3 DNA: TGTGCCAGCAGCCAATTAACCGGGACAACTCACAATGAGCAGTTCTTC. Translation gives CASSQLTGTTHNEQFF.

The CDR3 here is CSAVAGSSYNEQFF. Written as DNA, the CDR3 is TGCAGCGCTGTAGCGGGGAGCTCCTACAATGAGCAGTTCTTC. The gene calls are TRBV29-1 and TRBJ2-1, with 8 bases aligning to TRBD2. After removal of 7 bases from V and 0 bases from J, the junction contained 5 bases not matched to a gene. The CDR3 contains 14 residues. The germline gives CDR1 SQVTM, CDR2 ANQGSEA.

CDR3: CASSVSGGTGFYVAQYF. In DNA, the CDR3 is TGTGCCAGCAGCGTAAGTGGAGGGACAGGATTCTATGTGGCGCAGTATTTT. The chain employs TRBV9 and TRBJ2-3; 8 bases are a match to TRBD1. After removal of 1 base from V and 10 bases from J, the junction contained 17 bases not matched to a gene. Germline CDR1 reads SGDLS; CDR2 reads YYNGEE. The CDR3 consists of 17 residues.

This clone appeared a single time. This chain links TRBV6-5 with TRBJ1-6; TRBD1 agrees at 8 bases. V trimming: 6 bases; J trimming: 0 bases; junction bases outside the gene matches: 1. The CDR3 sequence is 15 residues long. Per germline, CDR1 MNHEY and CDR2 SVGAGI. This chain's CDR3 is CASRGTGSYNSPLHF. In nucleotides, the CDR3 is TGTGCCAGCAGGGGGACAGGCTCCTATAATTCACCCCTCCACTTT.

The chain combines TRBV7-8 with TRBJ1-6, with 7 bases lining up with TRBD1. The CDR3 is made up of 15 amino acids. Germline lookup yields CDR1 SGHVS and CDR2 FQNEAQ. Germline trimming cut 8 bases from V and 3 bases from J; bases unmatched to any gene: 7. CDR3 sequence (DNA): TGTGCCAGCGGCCAAGGGGGCTTCTATAATTCACCCCTCCACTTT. It yields the protein CASGQGGFYNSPLHF. Combining the CDR3 with reference TRBV7-8 and TRBJ1-6 gives the whole variable domain GAGVSQSPRYKVAKRGQDVALRCDPISGHVSLFWYQQALGQGPEFLTYFQNEAQLDKSGLPSDRFFAERPEGSVSTLKIQRTQQEDSAVYLCASGQGGFYNSPLHFGNGTRLTVT.

This chain connects TRBV5-6 to TRBJ2-1; the match to TRBD2 covers 7 bases. Losses at the gene ends were 0 bases for V and 4 bases for J; bases not matched to a gene: 10. CDR3 size: 17 residues. CDR1 is SGHDT and CDR2 is YYEEEE in the germline V gene. The CDR3 nucleotides read TGTGCCAGCAGCTTGGGGACCGGGACTACAACTTACAATGAGCAGTTCTTC. Residues: CASSLGTGTTTYNEQFF.

The V and J genes are TRBV11-2 and TRBJ1-3; 8 bases align to TRBD1. Unmatched junction bases numbered 11, after V lost 1 base and J lost 0 bases. The germline gives CDR1 SGHAT, CDR2 FQNNGV. This CDR3 spans 19 amino acids. This chain's CDR3 is CASSLGGGTGILSGNTIYF. The CDR3 nucleotides read TGTGCCAGCAGCTTAGGTGGTGGGACAGGAATCCTCTCTGGAAACACCATATATTTT.

V is TRBV11-1 and J is TRBJ2-7; 7 bases line up with TRBD1. The V and J ends lost 4 bases and 1 base, in that order; junction bases with no gene match: 7. The germline V gene encodes CDR1 SGHAT and CDR2 FQDESV (reference sequence). CDR3 length equals 15 residues. This CDR3 reads CASSSGPGQSYEQYF. The CDR3 nucleotides read TGTGCCAGCAGCTCCGGTCCGGGACAGTCCTACGAGCAGTACTTC.

This sequence joins TRBV6-2 or TRBV6-3 and TRBJ2-5; perhaps TRBD2 as D (5 bases). Trimming left V 5 bases short and J 1 base short, with 14 bases between. Germline lookup yields CDR1 MNHEY and CDR2 SVGEGT. This CDR3 is built from 15 residues. This chain's CDR3 is CASSVRGIVQETQYF. In DNA form, the CDR3 reads TGTGCCAGCAGTGTGCGAGGGATTGTCCAAGAGACCCAGTACTTC.